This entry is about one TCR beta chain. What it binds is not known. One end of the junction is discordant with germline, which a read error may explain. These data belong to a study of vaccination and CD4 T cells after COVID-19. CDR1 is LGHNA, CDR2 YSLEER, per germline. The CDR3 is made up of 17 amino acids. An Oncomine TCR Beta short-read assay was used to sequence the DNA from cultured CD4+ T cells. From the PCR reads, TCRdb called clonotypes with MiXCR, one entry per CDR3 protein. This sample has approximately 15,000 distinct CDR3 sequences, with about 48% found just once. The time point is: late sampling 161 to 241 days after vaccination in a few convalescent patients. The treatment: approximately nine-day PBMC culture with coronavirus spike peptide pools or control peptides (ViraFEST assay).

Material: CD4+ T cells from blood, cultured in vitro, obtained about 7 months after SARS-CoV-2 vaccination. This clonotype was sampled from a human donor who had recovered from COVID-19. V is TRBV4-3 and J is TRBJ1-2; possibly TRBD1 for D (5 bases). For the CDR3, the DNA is TGCGCCAGCAGCCAAGCACGTGGGACTCTTCCTAAGGATGGCTACATCTTC. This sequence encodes CASSQARGTLPKDGYIF.